The present T cell receptor (beta chain) was sequenced within a study of cytomegalovirus exposure and HLA in healthy donors. Overall study results and limits: Three chains tied to CMV proved CMV antigen-specific in vitro. In a later analysis, HLA-associated beta chains showed higher expansion and lower generation probabilities than comparable chains.

A word on this clone: Its specificity is unknown. At one boundary the junction diverges from the germline segment, which might be a read error.

It was with 60 Vbeta and 13 Jbeta primers that the PCR ran. TCRdb's copy holds only in-frame clones and misses some; the assay was immunoSEQ multiplex PCR. The sample contains over 130,000 clones, around three quarters of which appear only once. Germline CDR1 reads KGHSH; CDR2 reads LQKENI. The CDR3 is 14 amino acids. The chain couples TRBV18 to TRBJ2-7, with D perhaps TRBD1 (7 bases). Sample: PBMCs. The receptor's source is a middle-aged man in good health and CMV-seronegative. The CDR3, as DNA: TGTGCCGGCTCACCACCGGCAGGGGGGCAGGAGCAGTACTTC. Amino acids: CAGSPPAGGQEQYF.